The sequence of this TCR beta chain was determined in a study of T cells in women clearing cervical HPV infection. Overall study: HLA type stays a possible confounder, typing being limited.

Measured with immunoSEQ multiplex PCR; TCRdb has only the in-frame clones, and not every one. Its clone listing holds 20,000 to 25,000 clones. Overall study findings and caveats: A classifier using richness and V gene abundances reached an AUC of approximately 0.8. CIN3+ cases had significantly higher TCR repertoire richness than controls, but evenness did not differ.

The CDR3 sequence is 14 residues long. Germline V lookup: CDR1 PRHDT, CDR2 FYEKMQ (reference sequence). After removal of 5 bases from V and 4 bases from J, the junction contained 4 bases not matched to a gene. With respect to this clone: Its antigen is unidentified. The read falls 3 residues short of the CDR3 end, and the missing part is taken from the germline J gene.

V is TRBV13 and J is TRBJ1-3, with 8 bases that match TRBD1. Sequenced material: blood buffy coat. The TCR was taken from a woman aged 18 to 75 with a cervical HPV16 infection that either progressed to CIN3+ or cleared (not recorded which). The sequenced CDR3 bases are TGTGCCAGCAGCATACAGGGGGTCGGAAACACC. Translated: CASSIQGVGNT. The entire CDR3 sequence reads CASSIQGVGNTIYF.